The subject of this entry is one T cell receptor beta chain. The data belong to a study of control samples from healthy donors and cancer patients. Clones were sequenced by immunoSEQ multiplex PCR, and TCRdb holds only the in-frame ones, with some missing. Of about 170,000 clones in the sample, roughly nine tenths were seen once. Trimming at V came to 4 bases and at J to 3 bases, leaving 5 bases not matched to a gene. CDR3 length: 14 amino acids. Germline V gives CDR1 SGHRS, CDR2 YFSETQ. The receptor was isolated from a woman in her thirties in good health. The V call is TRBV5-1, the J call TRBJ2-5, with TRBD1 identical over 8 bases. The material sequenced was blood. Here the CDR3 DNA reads TGCGCCAGCAGCAACCCGGGACAGGAAGAGACCCAGTACTTC. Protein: CASSNPGQEETQYF.